Presented here are 9 T cell receptor beta chains from one specimen sequenced in a study of OX40 agonist ivuxolimab in advanced cancers. The data were produced by immunoSEQ multiplex PCR, yet TCRdb's version contains in-frame clones alone and is incomplete. The sample gives over 85,000 clones, less than 95% of which show up once; under 2% is in the top ten. Here the sequenced sample was CD4+ or CD8+ T cells sorted from blood, taken in a trial of the OX40 agonist ivuxolimab. The receptors originated from an adult with an advanced solid tumor such as melanoma, head and neck, liver or kidney cancer.

This clone has only a few counts. The chain joins TRBV28 to TRBJ1-4, with 8 bases fitting TRBD1. Unmatched junction bases numbered 7, after V lost 3 bases and J lost 7 bases. Germline V gene sequence: CDR1 MDHEN, CDR2 SYDVKM. The CDR3 loop spans 15 amino acids. The CDR3, as DNA: TGTGCCAGCAGTTTGGCCGGACAGGGAAGTGAAAAACTGTTTTTT. Its translation: CASSLAGQGSEKLFF. Full variable domain (remainder filled in from reference TRBV28 and TRBJ1-4): DVKVTQSSRYLVKRTGEKVFLECVQDMDHENMFWYRQDPGLGLRLIYFSYDVKMKEKGDIPEGYSVSREKKERFSLILESASTNQTSMYLCASSLAGQGSEKLFFGSGTQLSVL.

Here the CDR3 reads CASSLANAYTDTQYF. In DNA form, the CDR3 reads TGCGCCAGCAGCTTGGCTAATGCCTACACAGATACGCAGTATTTT. V gene TRBV5-1 combines with J gene TRBJ2-3; D unclear. Germline assignment: CDR1 SGHRS and CDR2 YFSETQ. The CDR3 has 15 amino acids. Trimming stripped 0 bases from V and 2 bases from J, with 10 bases between.

The CDR3 DNA reads as TGTGCCAGTACGAGACTAGCGGGAGAACTTGAGAAGTACTTC. Residues: CASTRLAGELEKYF. The rearrangement joins TRBV19 to TRBJ2-4; TRBD2 agrees at 12 bases. From germline, CDR1 is LNHDA and CDR2 SQIVND (reference sequence). The junction had 12 bases not matched to a gene; V was cut back by 7 bases and J by 14 bases. The CDR3 has 14 amino acids. Looking up the rest from reference TRBV19 and TRBJ2-4 gives the full variable domain: DGGITQSPKYLFRKEGQNVTLSCEQNLNHDAMYWYRQDPGQGLRLIYYSQIVNDFQKGDIAEGYSVSREKKESFPLTVTSAQKNPTAFYLCASTRLAGELEKYFGAGTRLSVL.

The chain employs TRBV7-2 and TRBJ2-1, with 7 bases fitting TRBD2. In germline, CDR1 is SGHTA, CDR2 FQGNSA. The junction had 11 bases not matched to a gene; V was cut back by 2 bases and J by 7 bases. CDR3 length: 16 residues. The CDR3 DNA sequence: TGTGCCAGCAGCTTACATACTGGCGGGAGTTTGAATGAGCAGTTCTTC. The encoded protein is CASSLHTGGSLNEQFF. The full variable domain, rest sourced from reference TRBV7-2 and TRBJ2-1, is GAGVSQSPSNKVTEKGKDVELRCDPISGHTALYWYRQSLGQGLEFLIYFQGNSAPDKSGLPSDRFSAERTGGSVSTLTIQRTQQEDSAVYLCASSLHTGGSLNEQFFGPGTRLTVL.

The chain couples TRBV7-9 to TRBJ2-2, with 8 nucleotides matching TRBD2. The germline gives CDR1 SEHNR, CDR2 FQNEAQ (reference sequence). V shed 5 bases, J shed 4 bases, and the junction held 9 bases outside the gene matches. CDR3 size: 16 residues. CDR3 region: CASSTPSGSITGELFF. The CDR3 DNA follows: TGTGCCAGCAGCACCCCAAGCGGGAGTATCACCGGGGAGCTGTTTTTT.

As DNA, the CDR3 is TGTGCCTGGAGTGTACGGAGCACAGATACGCAGTATTTT. As protein: CAWSVRSTDTQYF. The chain uses TRBV30 and TRBJ2-3; D unresolved. The CDR3 totals 13 residues. Per germline, CDR1 GTSNPN and CDR2 SVGIG (reference sequence). Trimming cost V 0 bases and J 0 bases, with 4 bases left between them.

The V and J genes are TRBV6-6 and TRBJ1-1, with TRBD1 identical over 7 bases. The CDR3 has 16 amino acids. J gave up 1 base and V 5 bases, and 10 bases lay outside the gene matches. Germline CDR1 MNHNY, CDR2 SVGAGI (reference sequence). The chain's CDR3 is CASSLTSTGKNTEAFF. CDR3 nucleotides: TGTGCCAGCAGTCTCACCTCGACAGGGAAGAACACTGAAGCTTTCTTT.

The chain has TRBV19 and TRBJ2-7, with D uncertain. CDR1 and CDR2 (germline): LNHDA, SQIVND (reference sequence). The CDR3 length is 15 residues. V shed 3 bases and J shed 7 bases, with 19 bases lying between them. CDR3 DNA sequence: TGTGCCAGTAGTATGATTTCGGGCTCCGTTCGGGAGCAGTACTTC. Residues: CASSMISGSVREQYF.

To note about this clone: One end of the junction fails to match germline, which may point to a read error. The chain is built from TRBV5-6 and TRBJ1-3; D is unresolved. The CDR3 length is 14 residues. Germline V gene lookup returns CDR1 SGHDT and CDR2 YYEEEE. The DNA of the CDR3 is TGTGCCAGCAGCTTGGGTCCCCACTCGTCCGGACGAGATTTT. This codes for CASSLGPHSSGRDF.